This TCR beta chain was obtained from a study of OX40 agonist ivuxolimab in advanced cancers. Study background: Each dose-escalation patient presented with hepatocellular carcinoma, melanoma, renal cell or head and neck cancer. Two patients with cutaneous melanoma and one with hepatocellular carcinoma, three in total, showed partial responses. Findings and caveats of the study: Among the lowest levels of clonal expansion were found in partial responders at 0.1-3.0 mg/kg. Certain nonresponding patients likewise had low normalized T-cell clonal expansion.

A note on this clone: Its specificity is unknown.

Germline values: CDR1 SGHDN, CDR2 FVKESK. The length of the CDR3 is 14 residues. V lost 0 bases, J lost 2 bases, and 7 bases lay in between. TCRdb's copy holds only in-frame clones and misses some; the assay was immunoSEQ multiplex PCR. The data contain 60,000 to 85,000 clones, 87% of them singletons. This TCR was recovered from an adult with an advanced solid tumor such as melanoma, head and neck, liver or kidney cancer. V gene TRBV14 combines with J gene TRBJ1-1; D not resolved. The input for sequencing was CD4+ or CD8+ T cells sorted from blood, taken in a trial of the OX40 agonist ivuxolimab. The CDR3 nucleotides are TGTGCCAGCAGCCAAGAGACCTCTAACACTGAAGCTTTCTTT. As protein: CASSQETSNTEAFF.